What follows are 19 T cell receptor beta chains derived from one specimen sequenced in a study of T cells in localized non-small cell lung cancer. The data were produced by immunoSEQ multiplex PCR, yet TCRdb's version contains in-frame clones alone and is incomplete. The sample has approximately 3,600 clones; around a quarter are singletons. This specimen consisted of lung tumor tissue, obtained before any cancer treatment. The receptors originated from a woman between 40 and 69 years old with stage I lung adenocarcinoma.

V is TRBV5-1 and J is TRBJ2-2; D is perhaps TRBD1 (6 bases). Trimming shortened V by 3 bases and J by 4 bases, and 10 bases separated the two germline ends. This CDR3 is built from 14 residues. Per germline, CDR1 SGHRS and CDR2 YFSETQ. DNA of the CDR3: TGCGCCAGCAGCTCAGGGGAGCCCACCGGGGAGCTGTTTTTT. Translated, it gives CASSSGEPTGELFF.

The V gene is TRBV10-3, the J gene TRBJ1-6, with unresolved D. The CDR3 spans 15 residues. V lost 0 bases, J lost 14 bases, and 17 bases lay in between. Germline V gives CDR1 ENHRY, CDR2 SYGVKD. The CDR3 spells CAISESNIAGSALHF. The CDR3 DNA reads as TGTGCCATCAGTGAGTCGAATATTGCCGGGTCGGCCCTCCACTTT.

The rearrangement joins TRBV2 to TRBJ1-2, with a tentative D call TRBD1 (6 bases). V gave up 7 bases and J gave up 4 bases, with 16 bases separating them. This CDR3 region has 14 residues. In germline, CDR1 is SNHLY, CDR2 FYNNEI. This CDR3 is CASTAGARVYGYTF. CDR3 DNA: TGTGCCAGCACCGCGGGGGCTAGGGTCTATGGCTACACCTTC.

The chain has TRBV29-1 and TRBJ2-3; 8 nucleotides agree with TRBD1. From germline, CDR1 is SQVTM and CDR2 ANQGSEA. The CDR3 spans 13 residues. The ends lost 2 bases at V and 4 bases at J; junction bases unmatched: 2. The CDR3 DNA is TGCAGCGTTGAAAACAGGGGGGCAGATACGCAGTATTTT. It encodes CSVENRGADTQYF.

This clone was found a few times. V gene TRBV11-3 combines with J gene TRBJ2-1, with D possibly being TRBD2 (5 bases). Trimming shortened V by 5 bases and J by 0 bases, and 11 bases separated the two germline ends. The CDR3 is made up of 15 amino acids. Looked up from germline, CDR1 is SGHNT and CDR2 is YENEEA. This CDR3 reads CASSLRRDSYNEQFF. The CDR3 DNA sequence: TGTGCCAGCAGCCTCCGACGGGACTCCTACAATGAGCAGTTCTTC.

This clone counts as medium-sized. The chain is built from TRBV11-3 and TRBJ1-2; a weak D match, TRBD1 (5 bases). Deletions cut 5 bases from V and 6 bases from J, with 16 bases between. Looked up from germline, CDR1 is SGHNT and CDR2 is YENEEA. The CDR3 has 14 amino acids. The CDR3 loop reads CASSQAGGRDGYTF. In DNA form, the CDR3 reads TGTGCCAGCAGCCAAGCGGGGGGGAGGGATGGCTACACCTTC.

In this sample, this clone turned up a few times. The chain combines TRBV15 with TRBJ2-3; D not certain. V dropped 0 bases and J dropped 0 bases, with 10 bases sitting between them. The CDR3 covers 16 residues. Per the germline V gene, CDR1 is LNHNV and CDR2 is YYDKDF (reference sequence). In DNA, the CDR3 is TGTGCCACCAGCAGAGAATCGTGGTCAAGCACAGATACGCAGTATTTT. Its translation: CATSRESWSSTDTQYF.

The rearrangement uses TRBV10-1 and TRBJ1-1; no clear D gene. CDR3 length: 13 residues. CDR1 WNHNN and CDR2 SYGVQD come from the germline V gene (reference sequence). V was clipped by 3 bases and J by 2 bases, with 7 bases between them. CDR3 DNA: TGCGCCAGCAGTGACGCAGCTAACACTGAAGCTTTCTTT. Protein product: CASSDAANTEAFF.

The gene calls are TRBV23-1 and TRBJ2-1; TRBD2 matches 8 bases. TRBV23-1 counts as an open reading frame of uncertain function. This CDR3 spans 20 amino acids. V shed 6 bases and J 2 bases; nucleotides not matched to a gene: 21. CDR3 DNA: TGCGCCAGCAGCCAACATCCACCTCCCCCTCGGGGGGGGGCCTACAATGAGCAGTTCTTC. Its protein product is CASSQHPPPPRGGAYNEQFF.

The chain links TRBV19 to TRBJ1-1; 8 bases fit TRBD1. Germline CDR1 and CDR2: LNHDA and SQIVND (reference sequence). V lost 5 bases, J lost 7 bases, and 6 bases stayed unmatched. The CDR3 is made up of 13 amino acids. CDR3 protein: CASSADRDIEAFF. In nucleotides, the CDR3 is TGTGCCAGTAGTGCGGACAGGGACATTGAAGCTTTCTTT.

This clone is medium-sized within its sample. V is TRBV9 and J is TRBJ2-1; D ambiguous. The CDR3 consists of 15 residues. With 0 bases removed from V and 5 bases from J, the gap between germline ends came to 12 bases. Germline CDR1 is SGDLS and CDR2 is YYNGEE. This chain's CDR3 is CASSVGKGVNNEQFF. The CDR3 DNA reads TGTGCCAGCAGCGTAGGAAAGGGTGTAAACAATGAGCAGTTCTTC.

The chain carries TRBV11-3 and TRBJ2-1; D gene uncertain. V lost 5 bases and J 0 bases, leaving 14 bases between the germline ends. Germline loops: CDR1 SGHNT, CDR2 YENEEA. The CDR3 runs to 16 residues. The CDR3 bases are TGTGCCAGCAGCCTATCGCTTTCAAGCTCCTACAATGAGCAGTTCTTC. Amino acids: CASSLSLSSSYNEQFF.

This clone turned up a few times. V usage is TRBV11-3 and J usage is TRBJ2-5, with 8 bases identical to TRBD2. The trim removed 5 bases at V and 3 bases at J, leaving 11 bases unmatched. Germline CDR1 reads SGHNT; CDR2 reads YENEEA. This CDR3 has 16 amino acids. In DNA, the CDR3 is TGTGCCAGCAGCCCACGTACCAGCGGGGGAGAAGAGACCCAGTACTTC. Translation: CASSPRTSGGEETQYF.

The V call is TRBV7-2, the J call TRBJ1-4; D gene unclear. In germline, CDR1 is SGHTA, CDR2 FQGNSA. V dropped 1 base and J dropped 8 bases, with 8 bases sitting between them. This CDR3 contains 13 residues. As DNA, the CDR3 is TGTGCCAGCAGCTTAGGGGGTTACGAAAAACTGTTTTTT. It encodes CASSLGGYEKLFF.

This clone appeared a few times. The chain has TRBV19 and TRBJ1-2, with a possible D match to TRBD1 (6 bases). CDR3 length: 14 amino acids. Looked up from germline, CDR1 is LNHDA and CDR2 is SQIVND (reference sequence). V was clipped by 7 bases and J by 4 bases, with 16 bases between them. The CDR3 nucleotides are TGTGCCAGTACCACGGGCAGGGGAAGCTATGGCTACACCTTC. Translation gives CASTTGRGSYGYTF.

V is TRBV10-2 and J is TRBJ2-6, with D perhaps TRBD2 (5 bases). From germline, CDR1 is WSHSY and CDR2 SAAADI. CDR3 length: 14 amino acids. Trimming took 6 bases from V and 1 from J, leaving 7 bases between them. In DNA form, the CDR3 reads TGCGCCAGCAGGGCGGGTTCTGGGGCCAACGTCCTGACTTTC. This codes for CASRAGSGANVLTF.

The rearrangement uses TRBV18 and TRBJ1-5; TRBD1 might be the D (6 bases). V lost 6 bases and J lost 5, with 8 bases in between. This CDR3 has 12 residues. Germline CDR1 reads KGHSH; CDR2 reads LQKENI. CDR3 loop: CASSRTDQPQHF. The DNA of the CDR3 is TGTGCCAGCTCCCGGACAGATCAGCCCCAGCATTTT.

The chain links TRBV19 to TRBJ1-5; D is unresolved. V dropped 5 bases and J dropped 3 bases, with 14 bases sitting between them. Germline assignment: CDR1 LNHDA and CDR2 SQIVND (reference sequence). This CDR3 is built from 15 residues. The CDR3 coding sequence is TGTGCCAGTAGTCCTCACGACACCCTCAATCAGCCCCAGCATTTT. Translating it yields CASSPHDTLNQPQHF.

The V gene is TRBV5-1, the J gene TRBJ2-5; no reliable D call. In germline, CDR1 is SGHRS, CDR2 YFSETQ. V lost 0 bases, J lost 4 bases, and 10 bases lay in between. CDR3 length: 14 amino acids. CDR3 amino acids: CASSLEPVGETQYF. The CDR3 region has the DNA TGCGCCAGCAGCTTGGAGCCCGTAGGAGAGACCCAGTACTTC.